Sequencing of this T cell receptor (beta chain) was carried out in a study of blood T cell repertoires in COVID-19. The assay was immunoSEQ multiplex PCR, and TCRdb's table has in-frame clones only and misses some. The data contain 160,000 or so clones, 89% of them seen just once; the ten biggest clones take up roughly 2.8%. The CDR3 has 13 residues. The germline CDR1 and CDR2 sequences are MNHEY and SVGAGI. Trimming removed 2 bases from V and 2 bases from J; junction bases left unmatched: 0. Sequencing was performed on peripheral blood. This clonotype was obtained from a man aged 55 to 70 with acute or convalescent COVID-19. The chain carries TRBV6-5 and TRBJ2-7, with 7 bases matching TRBD2. In DNA form, the CDR3 reads TGTGCCAGCAGTTACAGCGGGGCCTACGAGCAGTACTTC. This codes for CASSYSGAYEQYF.